One sample yielded the 32 T cell receptor beta chains listed below, sequenced in a study of cytomegalovirus exposure and HLA in healthy donors. The PCR ran on 60 Vbeta and 13 Jbeta primers. Here immunoSEQ multiplex PCR was the method, and the copy in TCRdb shows in-frame clones only, minus some. Seen here are roughly 130,000 clones, around 73% observed once, and the top ten hold roughly 1.3%. The material sequenced was PBMCs. The receptors were gathered from a woman aged 40 to 50 in good health and CMV-seronegative.

The rearrangement links TRBV6-1 to TRBJ1-1, with 7 nucleotides matching TRBD1. Looked up from germline, CDR1 is MNHNS and CDR2 is SASEGT. V dropped 1 base and J dropped 4; count of bases not matched to a gene: 6. This CDR3 region has 15 residues. The CDR3 here is CASSEGWAGGTEAFF. CDR3 nucleotide sequence: TGTGCCAGCAGTGAAGGTTGGGCAGGGGGCACTGAAGCTTTCTTT.

This rearrangement joins TRBV5-6 to TRBJ2-1, with TRBD1 identical over 7 bases. J lost 7 bases, V lost 6 bases, and 10 bases had no gene match. Germline lookup yields CDR1 SGHDT and CDR2 YYEEEE. The CDR3 has 14 residues. The CDR3 region is CASNPPGRGNEQFF. The CDR3 DNA sequence: TGTGCCAGCAACCCTCCAGGCAGGGGGAATGAGCAGTTCTTC.

The chain carries TRBV7-9 and TRBJ1-1; the match to TRBD1 covers 7 bases. The V segment lost 5 bases and the J segment 1 base; nucleotides outside the gene matches: 10. The CDR3 has 16 amino acids. The germline gives CDR1 SEHNR, CDR2 FQNEAQ (reference sequence). CDR3 protein: CASSLSLGQTNTEAFF. As DNA, the CDR3 is TGTGCCAGCAGCCTATCCCTGGGACAGACGAACACTGAAGCTTTCTTT.

This clone was observed a handful of times. The chain carries TRBV5-1 and TRBJ2-1; the match to TRBD2 covers 7 bases. Per the germline V gene, CDR1 is SGHRS and CDR2 is YFSETQ. J was trimmed by 2 bases and V by 1 base; bases with no gene match: 3. This CDR3 has 15 amino acids. The CDR3 bases are TGCGCCAGCAGCTTGTGGGGGGGGGCCTACAATGAGCAGTTCTTC. As protein: CASSLWGGAYNEQFF.

The chain uses TRBV9 and TRBJ1-3, with 8 bases matching TRBD1. CDR3 size: 16 residues. The germline gives CDR1 SGDLS, CDR2 YYNGEE. V shed 3 bases and J 2 bases; nucleotides not matched to a gene: 7. This CDR3 reads CASSARQQGAGNTIYF. Written as DNA, the CDR3 is TGTGCCAGCAGCGCCAGACAACAGGGGGCTGGAAACACCATATATTTT.

DNA for the CDR3: TGCGCCAGCAGCTTGGCCTGGACAGGGGATAGCACAGATACGCAGTATTTT. Translation gives CASSLAWTGDSTDTQYF. V usage is TRBV5-1 and J usage is TRBJ2-3, with TRBD1 matching over 9 bases. The germline CDR1 and CDR2 sequences are SGHRS and YFSETQ. This CDR3 comprises 17 residues. Germline trimming cut 0 bases from V and 0 bases from J; bases unmatched to any gene: 5.

The rearrangement uses TRBV6-6 and TRBJ1-1; 7 bases align to TRBD1. The CDR3 contains 14 residues. V dropped 5 bases and J dropped 0; count of bases not matched to a gene: 3. Germline CDR1 is MNHNY and CDR2 is SVGAGI (reference sequence). This CDR3 reads CASSTQGLNTEAFF. Written as DNA, the CDR3 is TGTGCCAGCAGTACACAGGGGTTGAACACTGAAGCTTTCTTT.

CDR3 nucleotide sequence: TGTGCCAGCAGGAGACAGGGGGCATCGCTGAACACTGAAGCTTTCTTT. It encodes CASRRQGASLNTEAFF. The rearrangement uses TRBV2 and TRBJ1-1; 10 bases align to TRBD1. From germline, CDR1 is SNHLY and CDR2 FYNNEI. The V segment lost 6 bases and the J segment 0 bases; nucleotides outside the gene matches: 7. The CDR3 has 16 residues.

This chain uses TRBV7-8 with TRBJ1-2; 7 nucleotides match TRBD1. The J segment lost 0 bases and the V segment lost 0 bases, leaving 4 bases of the junction unmatched. This CDR3 comprises 16 residues. Germline lookup yields CDR1 SGHVS and CDR2 FQNEAQ. DNA of the CDR3: TGTGCCAGCAGCTTAGCCCCCGGGACAGCTAACTATGGCTACACCTTC. It is translated as CASSLAPGTANYGYTF.

The V and J genes are TRBV7-9 and TRBJ1-3, with no clear D. The CDR3 runs 14 residues. Germline V gives CDR1 SEHNR, CDR2 FQNEAQ (reference sequence). Between the trimmed V and J ends, which lost 3 bases and 0 bases, there was a span of 6 bases. CDR3 loop: CASSLRSSGNTIYF. The CDR3, as DNA: TGTGCCAGCAGCTTGCGGAGCTCTGGAAACACCATATATTTT. The full variable domain, its missing parts supplied by reference TRBV7-9 and TRBJ1-3, is DTGVSQNPRHKITKRGQNVTFRCDPISEHNRLYWYRQTLGQGPEFLTYFQNEAQLEKSRLLSDRFSAERPKGSFSTLEIQRTEQGDSAMYLCASSLRSSGNTIYFGEGSWLTVV.

This clone was counted many times. J is TRBJ1-6 and V is TRBV2, with a tentative D call TRBD1 (6 bases). CDR1 is SNHLY and CDR2 is FYNNEI in the germline V gene. Deletions cut 6 bases from V and 8 bases from J, with 14 bases between. The CDR3 is 14 residues long. CDR3 nucleotides: TGTGCCAGCAGGGAAAGGGGGAGGGATTCACCCCTCCACTTT. It encodes CASRERGRDSPLHF.

The chain couples TRBV6-1 to TRBJ2-3; 7 bases fit TRBD1. V shed 4 bases, J shed 4 bases, and the junction held 5 bases outside the gene matches. The CDR3 covers 14 residues. Germline V lookup: CDR1 MNHNS, CDR2 SASEGT. The CDR3 reads CASSADRASDTQYF. The CDR3, as DNA: TGTGCCAGCAGTGCTGACAGGGCATCAGATACGCAGTATTTT.

This clone was counted between two and nine times. The rearrangement links TRBV6-1 to TRBJ1-1; the match to TRBD1 covers 9 bases. The CDR3 covers 15 residues. The junction had 6 bases not matched to a gene; V was cut back by 4 bases and J by 3 bases. The germline V gene has CDR1 MNHNS and CDR2 SASEGT. CDR3 protein: CASSADRGYHTEAFF. In DNA form, the CDR3 reads TGTGCCAGCAGTGCGGACAGGGGTTATCACACTGAAGCTTTCTTT.

Regarding this clone: The sample has other DNA sequences that encode this CDR3 too. The V gene is TRBV5-1, the J gene TRBJ1-1, with 7 bases aligning to TRBD1. CDR3 length equals 14 residues. Germline V gene sequence: CDR1 SGHRS, CDR2 YFSETQ. V was pared by 4 bases and J by 1 base, with 4 bases of the junction left unmatched. The CDR3, as DNA: TGCGCCAGCAGCCAAGGGACAGCGAACACTGAAGCTTTCTTT. Amino acids: CASSQGTANTEAFF.

J is TRBJ1-2 and V is TRBV6-5, with 7 bases that match TRBD1. Germline CDR1 and CDR2: MNHEY and SVGAGI. CDR3 length: 12 residues. V was clipped by 7 bases and J by 6 bases; unmatched bases: 5. This CDR3 is CASKTGMDGYTF. The DNA of the CDR3 is TGTGCCAGCAAGACAGGGATGGATGGCTACACCTTC.

Turning to this clone: Within the sample, other DNA sequences also encode this same CDR3. The rearrangement links TRBV5-1 to TRBJ1-2, with TRBD1 matching 8 bases. The trim removed 4 bases at V and 11 bases at J, leaving 13 bases unmatched. The length of the CDR3 is 14 residues. Germline CDR1 is SGHRS and CDR2 is YFSETQ. The CDR3 reads CASSLGQGKSRYTF. CDR3 nucleotides: TGCGCCAGCAGCCTCGGACAGGGAAAATCTCGGTACACCTTC.

V gene TRBV9 combines with J gene TRBJ1-1, with D maybe TRBD1 (5 bases). Germline-derived CDR1 and CDR2 are SGDLS and YYNGEE. V lost 0 bases to trimming and J lost 6 bases, with 9 bases between them. The CDR3 is 13 amino acids. The CDR3 DNA follows: TGTGCCAGCAGCGTAGCTGCGACAGCTGAAGCTTTCTTT. Its protein is CASSVAATAEAFF. Full variable domain (rest looked up from reference TRBV9 and TRBJ1-1): DSGVTQTPKHLITATGQRVTLRCSPRSGDLSVYWYQQSLDQGLQFLIQYYNGEERAKGNILERFSAQQFPDLHSELNLSSLELGDSALYFCASSVAATAEAFFGQGTRLTVV.

This clone was observed at least ten times. J is TRBJ1-1 and V is TRBV5-1; no firm D call. Germline V gene sequence: CDR1 SGHRS, CDR2 YFSETQ. The CDR3 has 13 amino acids. V was trimmed by 5 bases and J by 0 bases, leaving 8 bases between them. Here the CDR3 reads CASRAGMNTEAFF. In DNA form, the CDR3 reads TGCGCCAGCAGAGCGGGGATGAACACTGAAGCTTTCTTT.

The V gene is TRBV14, the J gene TRBJ2-3, with a possible D match to TRBD2 (5 bases). V gave up 0 bases and J gave up 4 bases, with 14 bases separating them. CDR1 SGHDN and CDR2 FVKESK come from the germline V gene. The length of the CDR3 is 16 residues. Here the CDR3 reads CASSQELELWPDTQYF. CDR3 in DNA: TGTGCCAGCAGCCAAGAACTAGAATTGTGGCCAGATACGCAGTATTTT.

About this clone: The junction differs from germline at one of its ends, possibly a read error. The V gene is TRBV7-9, the J gene TRBJ2-5, with 8 bases aligning to TRBD1. Per germline, CDR1 SEHNR and CDR2 FQNEAQ (reference sequence). The CDR3 totals 18 residues. The CDR3 protein is CSSSLPPGIVRGQETQYF. CDR3 coding DNA: TGTTCCAGCAGCTTGCCCCCCGGGATAGTCAGGGGGCAGGAGACCCAGTACTTC. The full variable domain, its missing parts supplied by reference TRBV7-9 and TRBJ2-5, is DTGVSQNPRHKITKRGQNVTFRCDPISEHNRLYWYRQTLGQGPEFLTYFQNEAQLEKSRLLSDRFSAERPKGSFSTLEIQRTEQGDSAMYLCSSSLPPGIVRGQETQYFGPGTRLLVL.

The chain combines TRBV4-3 with TRBJ1-6; no clear D. Between the trimmed V and J ends, which lost 0 bases and 7 bases, there was a span of 19 bases. The CDR3 runs 18 residues. Germline lookup yields CDR1 LGHNA and CDR2 YSLEER. The CDR3 nucleotides are TGCGCCAGCAGCCAAGATCCGTTTTTTTCGGTCTCCAATTCACCCCTCCACTTT. It encodes CASSQDPFFSVSNSPLHF.

This clone was observed a few times. The chain recombines TRBV27 with TRBJ1-5, with a possible D match to TRBD1 (6 bases). V gave up 5 bases and J gave up 0 bases, with 20 bases separating them. The germline gives CDR1 MNHEY, CDR2 SMNVEV (reference sequence). This CDR3 is 18 amino acids long. The CDR3 DNA is TGTGCCAGCAGTGCTAACACCGGGACACGGTATAGCAATCAGCCCCAGCATTTT. This translates into CASSANTGTRYSNQPQHF.

The chain uses TRBV9 and TRBJ2-1; 11 bases match TRBD2. Germline V gene lookup returns CDR1 SGDLS and CDR2 YYNGEE. The V segment lost 1 base and the J segment 5 bases; nucleotides outside the gene matches: 2. This CDR3 contains 15 residues. In nucleotides, the CDR3 is TGTGCCAGCAGCGTAACTAGCGGGGGTAACAATGAGCAGTTCTTC. This gives the protein CASSVTSGGNNEQFF.

A few counts support this clone. The CDR3 DNA follows: TGTGCCAGCAGTCCTTGGGACAGGGGGAACACTGAAGCTTTCTTT. Amino acids: CASSPWDRGNTEAFF. The genes are TRBV6-6 and TRBJ1-1; 10 bases map to TRBD1. The CDR3 consists of 15 residues. Germline trimming cut 5 bases from V and 1 base from J; bases unmatched to any gene: 4. CDR1 is MNHNY, CDR2 SVGAGI, per germline (reference sequence).

This clone was seen once. In nucleotides, the CDR3 is TGCGCCAGCAGCTTTTATACTAGACACAATGAGCAGTTCTTC. Translating it yields CASSFYTRHNEQFF. The rearrangement links TRBV5-1 to TRBJ2-1; weak D call: TRBD2 (5 bases). CDR1 is SGHRS, CDR2 YFSETQ, per germline. This CDR3 is built from 14 residues. V gave up 2 bases and J gave up 5 bases, with 11 bases separating them.

The sample holds one count of this clone. The chain uses TRBV27 and TRBJ2-1; 10 bases map to TRBD2. In germline, CDR1 is MNHEY, CDR2 SMNVEV (reference sequence). The CDR3 loop spans 15 amino acids. V gave up 5 bases and J gave up 4 bases; unmatched junction bases: 5. CDR3 region: CASSRAGGPYNEQFF. The CDR3 DNA is TGTGCCAGCAGTCGAGCGGGGGGGCCATACAATGAGCAGTTCTTC.

The rearrangement uses TRBV7-2 and TRBJ1-5; no clear D gene. CDR3 length: 14 amino acids. CDR1 is SGHTA and CDR2 is FQGNSA in the germline V gene. The V gene lost 1 base and the J gene lost 3 bases, with 7 bases spanning the gap. The CDR3 DNA is TGTGCCAGCAGCTTAGAGGCGGACAATCAGCCCCAGCATTTT. As protein: CASSLEADNQPQHF.

This sequence joins TRBV7-9 and TRBJ1-6; TRBD1 matches 10 bases. J gave up 7 bases and V 4 bases, and 4 bases lay outside the gene matches. From germline, CDR1 is SEHNR and CDR2 FQNEAQ (reference sequence). The CDR3 is 15 residues long. The DNA of the CDR3 is TGTGCCAGCAGCTCCGGGACAGGGGACAATTCACCCCTCCACTTT. This encodes CASSSGTGDNSPLHF.

CDR3 nucleotide sequence: TGCAGCGCCGGACAGGGGTTCGCCTACGAGCAGTACTTC. As protein: CSAGQGFAYEQYF. The rearrangement uses TRBV29-1 and TRBJ2-7; 9 bases fit TRBD1. The germline CDR1 and CDR2 sequences are SQVTM and ANQGSEA. The CDR3 is 13 residues long. Germline trimming cut 7 bases from V and 2 bases from J; bases unmatched to any gene: 6.

The chain recombines TRBV6-1 with TRBJ1-2, with D hard to call. This CDR3 spans 13 amino acids. V shed 7 bases and J shed 4 bases, with 13 bases lying between them. Germline-derived CDR1 and CDR2 are MNHNS and SASEGT. CDR3 nucleotide sequence: TGTGCCAGCACTCGGGAGTTGGGCTATGGCTACACCTTC. The encoded protein is CASTRELGYGYTF.

V gene TRBV5-6 combines with J gene TRBJ2-3; 8 bases map to TRBD2. There are 15 residues in the CDR3. Looked up from germline, CDR1 is SGHDT and CDR2 is YYEEEE. V was pared by 2 bases and J by 6 bases, with 8 bases of the junction left unmatched. The CDR3 DNA reads as TGTGCCAGCAGCTTAGGCCAGCGGGGGCCGGATACGCAGTATTTT. Amino acids: CASSLGQRGPDTQYF.

The rearrangement uses TRBV7-9 and TRBJ1-2, with D possibly being TRBD1 (5 bases). This CDR3 contains 16 residues. V was pared by 5 bases and J by 0 bases, with 16 bases between. Germline V gene lookup returns CDR1 SEHNR and CDR2 FQNEAQ (reference sequence). The CDR3 loop is CASSSRGRVSNYGYTF. CDR3 coding DNA: TGTGCCAGCAGCAGTAGAGGCAGGGTATCTAACTATGGCTACACCTTC.